Listed below are T cell receptor beta chains from one sample, sequenced in a study of cytomegalovirus exposure and HLA in healthy donors. TCRdb's table, derived via immunoSEQ multiplex PCR, lists solely in-frame clones and lacks some. The top ten clones hold 3% to 3.5% of a sample with more than 140,000 clones, roughly 89% of them seen once. The sample comprised PBMCs. Receptors originate from a woman aged 18-29 years in good health and CMV-seropositive. CDR3s include the opening cysteine and the closing phenylalanine or tryptophan.

v_gene	j_gene	CDR3aa
TRBV5-1	TRBJ2-5	CASSLNSLVKQTQYF
TRBV7-2	TRBJ2-1	CASSEFSDREFF
TRBV30	TRBJ1-4	CAWNRDEKLFF
TRBV6-7	TRBJ1-2	CASSTRDRSYGYTF
TRBV7-9	TRBJ2-7	CASSLAGLEQYF
TRBV5-5	TRBJ2-5	CASSFGLAGEETQYF
TRBV4-2	TRBJ2-3	CASSQDRRITDTQYF
TRBV9	TRBJ2-1	CASSVAGSRYNEQFF
TRBV4-2	TRBJ1-3	CASSQDVYTGTGAGNTIYF
TRBV6-5	TRBJ1-1	CASRSRGMNTEAFF
TRBV5-6	TRBJ2-2	CASSIGQGSGELFF
TRBV5-1	TRBJ2-7	CASSLAGTAYEQYF
TRBV19	TRBJ2-2	CASKKGGSSVGELFF
TRBV4-2	TRBJ2-2	CASSQIAGGPDTGELFF
TRBV19	TRBJ1-3	CASRRGQGPGNTIYF
TRBV27	TRBJ2-7	CASSLLGRGAYYEQYF
TRBV5-1	TRBJ2-1	CASSWVAGGVNEQFF
TRBV25-1	TRBJ1-1	CASSLTGVTEAFF
TRBV19	TRBJ2-4	CASSPTGGRAKNIQYF
TRBV5-1	TRBJ2-1	CASSLDAGAGNEQFF
TRBV18	TRBJ1-3	CASSPQDSSGNTIYF
TRBV9	TRBJ1-4	CASSVVRGREEKLFF
TRBV7-9	TRBJ1-1	CASSHRVSNTEAFF
TRBV15	TRBJ2-1	CATSKDTGSYNEQFF
TRBV10-1	TRBJ2-7	CASSESQGAWNEQYF
TRBV2	TRBJ2-1	CASSEGLAGDNEQFF
TRBV5-1	TRBJ2-2	CASTTGLAGIGELFF
TRBV5-1	TRBJ2-6	CASSDPRDRGFGANVLTF
TRBV9	TRBJ2-2	CASKETGGESGELFF
TRBV7-2	TRBJ2-7	CASSLVRGSQYF
TRBV7-7	TRBJ2-2	CASSLSGNTGELFF
TRBV19	TRBJ2-7	CASSISPGGYEQYF
TRBV6-1	TRBJ2-1	CASRLAGLSGRQFF
TRBV19	TRBJ1-4	CASSANIKLFF
TRBV28	TRBJ2-7	CASSSAGTGVYEQYF
TRBV29-1	TRBJ2-1	CSVGASGNSYNEQFF
TRBV28	TRBJ1-2	CASIQDSSYGYTF
TRBV30	TRBJ2-2	CAWSVRAGELFF
TRBV6-5	TRBJ1-5	CASRLGTASNQPQHF
TRBV4-3	TRBJ2-3	CASSARTSSTDTQYF
TRBV6-5	TRBJ2-7	CASSYSNSIAYEQYF
TRBV6-5	TRBJ2-2	CASSRTGENTGELFF
TRBV27	TRBJ1-4	CASSTFGEPNEKLFF
TRBV7-2	TRBJ2-7	CASSLAGTGTYEQYF
TRBV7-2	TRBJ2-5	CASSLVGQNRETQYF